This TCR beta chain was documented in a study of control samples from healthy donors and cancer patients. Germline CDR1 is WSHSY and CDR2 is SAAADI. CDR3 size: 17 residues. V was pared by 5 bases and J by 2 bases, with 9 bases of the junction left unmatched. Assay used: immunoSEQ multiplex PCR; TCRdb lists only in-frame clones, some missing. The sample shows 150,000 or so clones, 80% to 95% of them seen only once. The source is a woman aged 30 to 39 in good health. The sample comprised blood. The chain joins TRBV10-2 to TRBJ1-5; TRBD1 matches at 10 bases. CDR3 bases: TGCGCCAGCAGTCCCGGGACAGGGGCCTCGGGCAATCAGCCCCAGCATTTT. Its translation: CASSPGTGASGNQPQHF.